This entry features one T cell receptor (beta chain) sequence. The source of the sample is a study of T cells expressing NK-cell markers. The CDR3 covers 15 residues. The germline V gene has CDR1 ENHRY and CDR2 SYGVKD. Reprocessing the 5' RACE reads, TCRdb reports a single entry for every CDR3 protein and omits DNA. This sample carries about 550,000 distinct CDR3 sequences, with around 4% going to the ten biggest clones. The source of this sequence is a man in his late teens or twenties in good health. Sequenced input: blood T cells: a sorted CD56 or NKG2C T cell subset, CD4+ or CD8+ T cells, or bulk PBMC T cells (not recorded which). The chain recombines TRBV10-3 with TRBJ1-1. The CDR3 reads CAISESSAGNTEAFF.